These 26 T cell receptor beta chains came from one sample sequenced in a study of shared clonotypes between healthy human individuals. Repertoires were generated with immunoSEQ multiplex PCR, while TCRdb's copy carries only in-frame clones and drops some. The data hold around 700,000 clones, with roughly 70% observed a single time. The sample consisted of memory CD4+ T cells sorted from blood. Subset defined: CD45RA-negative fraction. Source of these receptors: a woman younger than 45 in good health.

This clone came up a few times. CDR3 sequence: CASSSALEAFF. CDR3 nucleotides: TGTGCCAGCAGTTCAGCGCTAGAAGCTTTCTTT. This sequence joins TRBV6-1 and TRBJ1-1; D is uncertain. Germline V lookup: CDR1 MNHNS, CDR2 SASEGT. CDR3 length: 11 residues. Trimming removed 5 bases at V and 8 bases at J, with 9 bases between.

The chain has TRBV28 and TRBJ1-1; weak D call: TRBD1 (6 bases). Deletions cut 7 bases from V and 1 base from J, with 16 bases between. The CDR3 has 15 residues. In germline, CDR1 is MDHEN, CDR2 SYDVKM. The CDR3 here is CASTLARGPNTEAFF. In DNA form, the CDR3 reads TGTGCCAGCACCCTGGCCCGGGGGCCGAACACTGAAGCTTTCTTT. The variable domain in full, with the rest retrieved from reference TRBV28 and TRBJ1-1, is DVKVTQSSRYLVKRTGEKVFLECVQDMDHENMFWYRQDPGLGLRLIYFSYDVKMKEKGDIPEGYSVSREKKERFSLILESASTNQTSMYLCASTLARGPNTEAFFGQGTRLTVV.

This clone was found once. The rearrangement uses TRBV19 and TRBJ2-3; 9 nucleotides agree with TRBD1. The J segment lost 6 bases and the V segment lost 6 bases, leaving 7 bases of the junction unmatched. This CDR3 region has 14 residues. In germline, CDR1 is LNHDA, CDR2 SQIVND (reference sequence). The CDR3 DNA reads TGTGCCAGTAGGGGACAGGGCTCATTGGATACGCAGTATTTT. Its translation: CASRGQGSLDTQYF.

Here the CDR3 DNA reads TGTGCCAGCTCACCACCCGGGACGCCCTACGAGCAGTACTTC. Encoded protein: CASSPPGTPYEQYF. The rearrangement joins TRBV18 to TRBJ2-7; D is possibly TRBD1 or TRBD2 (5 bases each). V dropped 0 bases and J dropped 2 bases, with 8 bases sitting between them. Germline V gene data show CDR1 as KGHSH and CDR2 as LQKENI. The CDR3 totals 14 residues.

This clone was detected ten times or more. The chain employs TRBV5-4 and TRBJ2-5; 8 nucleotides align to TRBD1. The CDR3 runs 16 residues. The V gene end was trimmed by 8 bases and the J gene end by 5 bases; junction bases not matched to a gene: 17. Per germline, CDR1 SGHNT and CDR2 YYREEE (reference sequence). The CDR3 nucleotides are TGTGCCAGTCAGAGGTGGACAGGGCTTAGAGGGGAGACCCAGTACTTC. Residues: CASQRWTGLRGETQYF.

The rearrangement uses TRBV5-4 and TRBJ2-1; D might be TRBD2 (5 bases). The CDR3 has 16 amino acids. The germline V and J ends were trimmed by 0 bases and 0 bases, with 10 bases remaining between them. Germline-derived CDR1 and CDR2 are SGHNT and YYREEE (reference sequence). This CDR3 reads CASSLEFGSSYNEQFF. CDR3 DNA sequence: TGTGCCAGCAGCTTGGAATTTGGGAGCTCCTACAATGAGCAGTTCTTC.

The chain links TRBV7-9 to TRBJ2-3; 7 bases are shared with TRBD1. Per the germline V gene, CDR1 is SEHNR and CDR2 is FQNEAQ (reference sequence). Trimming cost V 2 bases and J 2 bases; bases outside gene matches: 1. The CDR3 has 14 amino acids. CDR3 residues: CASSLTGDTDTQYF. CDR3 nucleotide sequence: TGTGCCAGCAGCTTAACAGGGGACACAGATACGCAGTATTTT.

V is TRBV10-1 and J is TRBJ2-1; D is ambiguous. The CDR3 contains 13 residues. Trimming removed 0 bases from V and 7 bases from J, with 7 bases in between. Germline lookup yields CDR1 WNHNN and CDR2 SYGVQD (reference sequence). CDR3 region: CASSESTRNEQFF. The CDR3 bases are TGCGCCAGCAGTGAGTCGACTCGGAATGAGCAGTTCTTC.

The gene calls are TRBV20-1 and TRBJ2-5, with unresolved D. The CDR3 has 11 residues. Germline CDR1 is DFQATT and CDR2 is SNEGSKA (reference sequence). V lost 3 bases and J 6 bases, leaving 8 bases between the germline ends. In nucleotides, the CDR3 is TGCAGTGCTAGGACCCTTAAGACCCAGTACTTC. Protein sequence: CSARTLKTQYF.

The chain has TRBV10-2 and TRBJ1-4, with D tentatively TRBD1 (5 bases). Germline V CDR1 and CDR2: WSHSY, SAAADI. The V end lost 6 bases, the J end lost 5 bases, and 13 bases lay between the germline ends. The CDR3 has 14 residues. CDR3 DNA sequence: TGCGCCAGCAGCCCGGAAGGGGAAAATGAAAAACTGTTTTTT. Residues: CASSPEGENEKLFF.

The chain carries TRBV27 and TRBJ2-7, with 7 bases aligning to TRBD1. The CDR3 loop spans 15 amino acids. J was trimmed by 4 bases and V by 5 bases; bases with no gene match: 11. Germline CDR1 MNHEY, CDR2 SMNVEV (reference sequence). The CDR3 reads CASSPRQGRGYEQYF. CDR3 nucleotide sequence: TGTGCCAGCAGTCCCAGACAGGGTAGGGGATACGAGCAGTACTTC.

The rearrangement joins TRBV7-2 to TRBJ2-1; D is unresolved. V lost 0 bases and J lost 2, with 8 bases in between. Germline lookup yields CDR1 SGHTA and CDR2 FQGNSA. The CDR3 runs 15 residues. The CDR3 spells CASSLAGFTYNEQFF. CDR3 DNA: TGTGCCAGCAGCTTAGCAGGGTTCACCTACAATGAGCAGTTCTTC.

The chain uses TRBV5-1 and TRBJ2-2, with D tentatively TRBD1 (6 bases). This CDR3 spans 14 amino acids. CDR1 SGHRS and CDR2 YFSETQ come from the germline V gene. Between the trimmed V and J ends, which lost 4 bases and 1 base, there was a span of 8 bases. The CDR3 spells CASSEGQNTGELFF. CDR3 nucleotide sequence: TGCGCCAGCAGCGAGGGACAGAACACCGGGGAGCTGTTTTTT.

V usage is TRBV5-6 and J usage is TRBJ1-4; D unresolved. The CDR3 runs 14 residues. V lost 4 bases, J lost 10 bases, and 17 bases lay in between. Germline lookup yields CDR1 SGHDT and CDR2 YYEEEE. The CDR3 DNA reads TGTGCCAGCAGCGCAGACCAGAGGTCGGGAAAACTGTTTTTT. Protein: CASSADQRSGKLFF.

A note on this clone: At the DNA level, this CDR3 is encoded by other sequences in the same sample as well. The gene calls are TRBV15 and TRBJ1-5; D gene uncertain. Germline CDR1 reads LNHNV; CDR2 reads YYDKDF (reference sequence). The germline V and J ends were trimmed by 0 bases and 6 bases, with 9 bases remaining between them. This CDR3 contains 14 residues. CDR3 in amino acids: CATSRDRGLQPQHF. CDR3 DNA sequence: TGTGCCACCAGCAGAGATCGAGGTCTTCAGCCCCAGCATTTT. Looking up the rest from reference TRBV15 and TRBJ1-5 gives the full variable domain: DAMVIQNPRYQVTQFGKPVTLSCSQTLNHNVMYWYQQKSSQAPKLLFHYYDKDFNNEADTPDNFQSRRPNTSFCFLDIRSPGLGDTAMYLCATSRDRGLQPQHFGDGTRLSIL.

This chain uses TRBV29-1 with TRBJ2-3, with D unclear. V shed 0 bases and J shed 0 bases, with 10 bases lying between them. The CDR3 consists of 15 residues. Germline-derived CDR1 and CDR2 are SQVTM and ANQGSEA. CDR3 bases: TGCAGCGTTGAAGAGTGGTCCTCTAGCACAGATACGCAGTATTTT. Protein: CSVEEWSSSTDTQYF.

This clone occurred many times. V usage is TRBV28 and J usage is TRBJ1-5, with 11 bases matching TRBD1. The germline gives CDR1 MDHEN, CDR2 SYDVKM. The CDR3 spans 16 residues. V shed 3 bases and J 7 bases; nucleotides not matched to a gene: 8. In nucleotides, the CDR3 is TGTGCCAGCAGTTTCACTCCGGGACAGGGGGGACAGCCCCAGCATTTT. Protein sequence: CASSFTPGQGGQPQHF.

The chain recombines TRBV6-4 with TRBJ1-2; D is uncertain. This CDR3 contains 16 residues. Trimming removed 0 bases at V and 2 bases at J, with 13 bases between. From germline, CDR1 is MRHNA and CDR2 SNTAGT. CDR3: CASSDSSRALNYGYTF. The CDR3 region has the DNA TGTGCCAGCAGTGACTCGTCTCGGGCGCTCAACTATGGCTACACCTTC.

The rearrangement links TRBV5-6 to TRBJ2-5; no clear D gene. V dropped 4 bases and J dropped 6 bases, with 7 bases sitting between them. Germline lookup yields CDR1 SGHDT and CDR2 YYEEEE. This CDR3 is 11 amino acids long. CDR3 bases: TGTGCCAGCAGCAACAGAAAGACCCAGTACTTC. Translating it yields CASSNRKTQYF.

The chain's CDR3 is CASSPGKEQPQHF. The CDR3, as DNA: TGTGCCAGCAGCCCCGGCAAGGAGCAGCCCCAGCATTTT. This chain uses TRBV7-9 with TRBJ1-5; no definite D call. CDR1 and CDR2 (germline): SEHNR, FQNEAQ (reference sequence). The CDR3 is 13 amino acids. Trimming took 5 bases from V and 7 from J, leaving 12 bases between them.

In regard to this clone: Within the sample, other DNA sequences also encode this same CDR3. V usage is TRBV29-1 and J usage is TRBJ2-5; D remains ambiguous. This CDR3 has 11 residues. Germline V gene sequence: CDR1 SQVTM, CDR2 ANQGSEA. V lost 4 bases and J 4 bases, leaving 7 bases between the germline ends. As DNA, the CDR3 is TGCAGCGTTGCCGGAACAGAGACCCAGTACTTC. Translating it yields CSVAGTETQYF. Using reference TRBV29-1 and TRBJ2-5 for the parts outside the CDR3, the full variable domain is SAVISQKPSRDICQRGTSLTIQCQVDSQVTMMFWYRQQPGQSLTLIATANQGSEATYESGFVIDKFPISRPNLTFSTLTVSNMSPEDSSIYLCSVAGTETQYFGPGTRLLVL.

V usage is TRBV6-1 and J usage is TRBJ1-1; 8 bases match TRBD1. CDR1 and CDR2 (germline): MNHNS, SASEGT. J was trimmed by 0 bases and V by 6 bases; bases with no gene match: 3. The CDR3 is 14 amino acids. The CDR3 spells CASRLDRVNTEAFF. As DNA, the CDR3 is TGTGCCAGCAGATTGGACAGGGTGAACACTGAAGCTTTCTTT.

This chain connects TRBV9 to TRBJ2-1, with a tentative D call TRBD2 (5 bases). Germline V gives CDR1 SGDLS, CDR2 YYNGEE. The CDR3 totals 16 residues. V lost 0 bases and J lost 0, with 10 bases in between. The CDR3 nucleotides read TGTGCCAGCAGCGTAGCCGGGGTGAGCTCCTACAATGAGCAGTTCTTC. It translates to CASSVAGVSSYNEQFF.

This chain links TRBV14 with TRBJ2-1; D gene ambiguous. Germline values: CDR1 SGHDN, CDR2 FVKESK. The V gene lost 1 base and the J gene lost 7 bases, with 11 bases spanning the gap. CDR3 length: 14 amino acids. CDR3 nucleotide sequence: TGTGCCAGCAGCCAAGCCTCTTTAGGGAATGAGCAGTTCTTC. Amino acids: CASSQASLGNEQFF. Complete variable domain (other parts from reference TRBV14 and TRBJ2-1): EAGVTQFPSHSVIEKGQTVTLRCDPISGHDNLYWYRRVMGKEIKFLLHFVKESKQDESGMPNNRFLAERTGGTYSTLKVQPAELEDSGVYFCASSQASLGNEQFFGPGTRLTVL.

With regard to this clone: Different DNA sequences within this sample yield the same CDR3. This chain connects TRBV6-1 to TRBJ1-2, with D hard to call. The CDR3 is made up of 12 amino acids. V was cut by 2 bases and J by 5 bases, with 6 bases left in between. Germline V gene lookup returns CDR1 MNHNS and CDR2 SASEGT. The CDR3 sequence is CASSETLYGYTF. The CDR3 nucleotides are TGTGCCAGCAGTGAAACCCTGTATGGCTACACCTTC.

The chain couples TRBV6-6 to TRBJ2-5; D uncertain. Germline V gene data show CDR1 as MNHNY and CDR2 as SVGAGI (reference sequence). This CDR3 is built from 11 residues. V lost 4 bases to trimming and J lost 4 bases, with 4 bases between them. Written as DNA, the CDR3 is TGTGCCAGCAGTTCATCAGAGACCCAGTACTTC. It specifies CASSSSETQYF.